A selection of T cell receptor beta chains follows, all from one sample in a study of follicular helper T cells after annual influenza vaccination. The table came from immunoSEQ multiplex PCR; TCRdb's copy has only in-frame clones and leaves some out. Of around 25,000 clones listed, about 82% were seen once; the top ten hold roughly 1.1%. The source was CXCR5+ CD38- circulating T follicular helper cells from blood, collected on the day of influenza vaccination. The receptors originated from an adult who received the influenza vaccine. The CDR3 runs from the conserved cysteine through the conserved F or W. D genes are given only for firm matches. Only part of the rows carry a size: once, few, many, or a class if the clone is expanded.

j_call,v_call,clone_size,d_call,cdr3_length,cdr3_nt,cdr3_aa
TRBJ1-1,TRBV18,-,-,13,TGTGCCAGCTCACCAGCGGGGCGGACTGAAGCTTTCTTT,CASSPAGRTEAFF
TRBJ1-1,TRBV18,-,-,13,TGTGCCAGCTCAGGAGCGACGAACACTGAAGCTTTCTTT,CASSGATNTEAFF
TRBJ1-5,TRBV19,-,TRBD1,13,TGTGCCAGTTCGGGGACAGGGGGTCAGCCCCAGCATTTT,CASSGTGGQPQHF
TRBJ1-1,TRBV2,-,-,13,TGTGCCAGCAGTGAAGCGGTGAGGACTGAAGCTTTCTTT,CASSEAVRTEAFF
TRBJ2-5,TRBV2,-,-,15,TGTGCCAGCACCCCCGAGATGGGCAGCCAAGAGACCCAGTACTTC,CASTPEMGSQETQYF
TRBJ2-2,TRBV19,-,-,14,TGTGCCAGTAGTCCGCGGGTCAACACCGGGGAGCTGTTTTTT,CASSPRVNTGELFF
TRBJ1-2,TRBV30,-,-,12,TGTGCCTGGAGGGTCGGGGATTCTGGCTACACCTTC,CAWRVGDSGYTF
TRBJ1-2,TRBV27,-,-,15,TGTGCCAGCAGTCCCTCCCTCCGGGAGAACTATGGCTACACCTTC,CASSPSLRENYGYTF
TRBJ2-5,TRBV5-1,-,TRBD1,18,TGCGCCAGCAGTCGGGACAGGGGGCGCCCCACCCAAGGAGAGACCCAGTACTTC,CASSRDRGRPTQGETQYF
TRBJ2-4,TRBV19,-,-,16,TGTGCCAGTAGTCCTCCTGTAGCCATAGCCAAAAACATTCAGTACTTC,CASSPPVAIAKNIQYF
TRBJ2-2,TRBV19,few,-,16,TGTGCCAGTAACGGTAGGAGGACAGACCTGACCGGGGAGCTGTTTTTT,CASNGRRTDLTGELFF
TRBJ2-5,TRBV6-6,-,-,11,TGTGCCACCTCGTCGGGAGAGACCCAGTACTTC,CATSSGETQYF
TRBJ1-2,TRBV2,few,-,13,TGTGCCAGCAGTCCTATGACAACCTATGGCTACACCTTC,CASSPMTTYGYTF
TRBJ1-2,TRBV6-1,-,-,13,TGTGGGCTGGGGGAGGGCCCTAACTATGGCTACACCTTC,CGLGEGPNYGYTF
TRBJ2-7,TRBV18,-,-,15,TGTGCCAGCTCGAGCCGGGACACATCTTCCCACGAGCAGTACTTC,CASSSRDTSSHEQYF
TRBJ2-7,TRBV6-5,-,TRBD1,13,TGTGCCAGCAGCGGGACAGCTACCCCCGCAGCGAACTTC,CASSGTATPAANF
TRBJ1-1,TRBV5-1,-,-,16,TGCGCCGGCAGCTTGGAATACGGGTTCGGGGGCACTGAAGCTTTCTTT,CAGSLEYGFGGTEAFF
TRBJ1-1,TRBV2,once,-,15,TGTGCCAGCAGACCTGGGACCTCGGGGAGGACTGAAGCTTTCTTT,CASRPGTSGRTEAFF
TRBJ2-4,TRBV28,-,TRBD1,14,TGTGCCAGCAGTCGACAGGGGGCCGGAAACATTCAGTACTTC,CASSRQGAGNIQYF
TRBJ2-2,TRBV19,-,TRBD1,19,TGTGCCAGTAGCACCTTTGGGTTAGGGACAGGGTGGGCTACCGGGGAGCTGTTTTTT,CASSTFGLGTGWATGELFF
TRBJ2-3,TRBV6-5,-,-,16,TGTGCCAGCAGTTCGGGGTCCCGTGCTAGCACAGATACGCAGTATTTT,CASSSGSRASTDTQYF
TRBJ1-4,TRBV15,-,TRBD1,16,TGTGCCACCAGCAGTGCCCTGGACAGGGCTAATGAAAAACTGTTTTTT,CATSSALDRANEKLFF
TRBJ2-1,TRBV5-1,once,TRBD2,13,TGCGCCAGCAGCTTGAGCGGGGGCCATGAGCAGTTCTTC,CASSLSGGHEQFF
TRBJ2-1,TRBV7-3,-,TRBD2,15,TGTGCCAGCAGCTTGTGGGGGGGCTCCTACAATGAGCAGTTCTTC,CASSLWGGSYNEQFF
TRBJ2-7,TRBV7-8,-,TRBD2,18,TGTGCCAGCAGTATGAGACTAGCGGGAGAGGGCACCCCCTACGAGCAGTACTTC,CASSMRLAGEGTPYEQYF
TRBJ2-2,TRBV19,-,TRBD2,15,TGTGCCAGTAGTATAGCTAACCCGGGAGGCGGGGAGCTGTTTTTT,CASSIANPGGGELFF
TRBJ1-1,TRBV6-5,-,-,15,TGTGCCAGCAGTTACAGGGGAGGGATGAACACTGAAGCTTTCTTT,CASSYRGGMNTEAFF
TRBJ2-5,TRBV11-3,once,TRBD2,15,TGTGCCAGCAGCGCGGGACCGGGGGGGCAAGAGACCCAGTACTTC,CASSAGPGGQETQYF
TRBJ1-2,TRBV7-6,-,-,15,TGTGCCAGCAGCTTAACAGGGAAAGCTAACTATGGCTACACCTTC,CASSLTGKANYGYTF
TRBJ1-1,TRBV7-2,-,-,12,TGTGCCAGCAGCCAACGACAGCTTGAAGCTTTCTTT,CASSQRQLEAFF
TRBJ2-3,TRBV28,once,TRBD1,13,TGTGCCAGCGGGACAGGGAGCGCAGATACGCAGTATTTT,CASGTGSADTQYF
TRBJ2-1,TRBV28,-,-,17,TGTGCCAGCAGTTTGAGTTTGGGTACGGGGTCCTACAATGAGCAGTTCTTC,CASSLSLGTGSYNEQFF
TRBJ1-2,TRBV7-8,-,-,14,TGTGCCAGCAGCCCACTATCCTACACCTATGGCTACACCTTC,CASSPLSYTYGYTF
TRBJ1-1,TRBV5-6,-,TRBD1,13,TGTGCCAGCAGCTGGGACAGGGGAGGTGAAGCTTTCTTT,CASSWDRGGEAFF
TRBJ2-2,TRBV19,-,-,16,TGTGCCAGTAGTATTCTAAGCAACAGGAACACCGGGGAGCTGTTTTTT,CASSILSNRNTGELFF
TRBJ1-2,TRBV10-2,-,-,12,TGCGCCAGCAGGGTGGACTCGAAGGGCTACACCTTC,CASRVDSKGYTF
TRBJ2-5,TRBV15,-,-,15,TGTGCCACCAGCAGAGCCCTCTCTGGGCGTGTGACCCAGTACTTC,CATSRALSGRVTQYF